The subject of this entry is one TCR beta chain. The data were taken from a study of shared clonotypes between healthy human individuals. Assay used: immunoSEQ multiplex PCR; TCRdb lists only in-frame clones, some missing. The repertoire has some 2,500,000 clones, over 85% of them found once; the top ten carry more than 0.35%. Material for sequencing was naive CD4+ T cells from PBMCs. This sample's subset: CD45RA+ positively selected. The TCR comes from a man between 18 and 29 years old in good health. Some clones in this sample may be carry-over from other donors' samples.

The CDR3 region has the DNA TGTGCCAGCAGCTTAAGGACAGAGAAGCTCTACGAGCAGTACTTC. This codes for CASSLRTEKLYEQYF. The gene calls are TRBV5-5 and TRBJ2-7; perhaps TRBD1 as D (6 bases). The germline V gene encodes CDR1 SGHKS and CDR2 YYEKEE (reference sequence). The V end was cut by 2 bases, the J end by 3 bases, with 15 bases between. The CDR3 is 15 amino acids.